What follows is one T cell receptor beta chain and its context. What it binds is not known. This sample was taken from a study of CD8 T cells in ankylosing spondylitis. Using quantitative 5'-RACE with molecular barcodes, the authors made TCR beta libraries. TCRdb called the 5' RACE reads again in MiXCR, with one record for every CDR3 protein. There are around 480,000 distinct CDR3 sequences in the sample; about a sixth occur only once, and approximately 0.93% lies in the top ten. General study points: Several of the motif variants were reported before in synovial fluid and blood from reactive arthritis. About 8 highly homologous variants made up a TCR beta motif, and this motif appeared characteristic of ankylosing spondylitis blood. Clones linked to the disease showed a CD8+ phenotype. They occurred at relatively low frequencies in peripheral blood.

The receptor comes from a male donor with ankylosing spondylitis. What was sequenced was blood, either unsorted or a sorted T cell fraction (not recorded which).

The CDR3 protein is CSATGNGGSPLHF. The CDR3 coding sequence is TGCAGTGCCACAGGGAACGGAGGTTCACCCCTCCACTTT. The chain recombines TRBV20-1 with TRBJ1-6; D perhaps matches TRBD1 (6 bases). The CDR3 runs to 13 residues. Germline values: CDR1 DFQATT, CDR2 SNEGSKA (reference sequence). V was trimmed by 6 bases and J by 9 bases, leaving 15 bases between them.